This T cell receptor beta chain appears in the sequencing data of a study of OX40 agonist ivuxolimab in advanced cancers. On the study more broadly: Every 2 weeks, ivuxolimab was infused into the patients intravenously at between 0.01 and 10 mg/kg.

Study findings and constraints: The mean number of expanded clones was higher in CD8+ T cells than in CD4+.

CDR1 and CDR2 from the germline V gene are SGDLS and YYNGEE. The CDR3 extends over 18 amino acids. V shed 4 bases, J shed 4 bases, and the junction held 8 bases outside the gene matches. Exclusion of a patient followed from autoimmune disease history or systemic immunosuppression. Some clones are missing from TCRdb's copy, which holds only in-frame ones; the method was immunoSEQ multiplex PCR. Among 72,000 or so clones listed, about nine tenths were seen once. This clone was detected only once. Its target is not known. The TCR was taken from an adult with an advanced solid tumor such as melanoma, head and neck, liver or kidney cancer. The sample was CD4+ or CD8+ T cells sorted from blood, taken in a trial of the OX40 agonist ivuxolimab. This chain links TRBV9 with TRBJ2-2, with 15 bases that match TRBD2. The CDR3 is CASSPGLAGGMGTGELFF. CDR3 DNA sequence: TGTGCCAGCAGCCCGGGACTAGCGGGAGGTATGGGCACCGGGGAGCTGTTTTTT.